These 23 T cell receptor beta chains came from one sample sequenced in a study of T-cell memory formation after mild COVID-19. From the 5' RACE reads, TCRdb called clonotypes with MiXCR, one entry per CDR3 protein. The sample records 55,000 to 80,000 distinct CDR3 sequences, about a tenth being singletons. Material for sequencing was PBMCs or a T cell subset sorted from them (not recorded which). These receptors came from a man aged 18 to 29 who had mild COVID-19 (a few samples of this study predate the infection). Cell type and time point are not known.

In this sample, this clonotype turned up many times. The chain carries TRBV7-9 and TRBJ2-5; 12 nucleotides line up with TRBD2. CDR3 length: 15 amino acids. The V gene end was trimmed by 5 bases and the J gene end by 3 bases; junction bases not matched to a gene: 4. CDR1 is SEHNR, CDR2 FQNEAQ, per germline (reference sequence). CDR3 in DNA: TGTGCCAGCAGCCGTACTAGCGGGGGGAAAGAGACCCAGTACTTC. Translation gives CASSRTSGGKETQYF.

This clonotype occurred a few times. V usage is TRBV7-2 and J usage is TRBJ1-1; perhaps TRBD1 as D (5 bases). This CDR3 has 13 amino acids. V shed 1 base and J shed 6 bases, with 9 bases lying between them. CDR1 SGHTA and CDR2 FQGNSA come from the germline V gene. In DNA form, the CDR3 reads TGTGCCAGCAGCTTAGAGGCGGGGGCTGAAGCTTTCTTT. It encodes CASSLEAGAEAFF.

This clonotype was recorded a few times. CDR3 region: CASSFGGSYNEQFF. The CDR3 bases are TGTGCCAGCAGCTTTGGGGGGTCCTACAATGAGCAGTTCTTC. The V call is TRBV7-2, the J call TRBJ2-1; perhaps TRBD2 as D (6 bases). CDR1 and CDR2 from the germline V gene are SGHTA and FQGNSA. This CDR3 contains 14 residues. V was clipped by 3 bases and J by 1 base, with 7 bases between them.

The sample holds a few counts of this clonotype. This chain connects TRBV12-3 or TRBV12-4 to TRBJ1-2; D perhaps matches TRBD1 (5 bases). The CDR3 length is 14 residues. Trimming cost V 7 bases and J 2 bases, with 14 bases left between them. This chain's CDR3 is CASTLGQGNYGYTF. The CDR3 nucleotides read TGTGCCAGCACTCTAGGGCAGGGCAACTATGGCTACACCTTC.

This clonotype occurred many times. This CDR3 is CASSLGGVRTEAFF. The CDR3 DNA sequence: TGTGCCAGCAGTTTAGGAGGGGTGAGAACTGAAGCTTTCTTT. This chain connects TRBV28 to TRBJ1-1, with TRBD1 as a possible D gene (5 bases). The CDR3 contains 14 residues. The germline V gene encodes CDR1 MDHEN and CDR2 SYDVKM. The V gene lost 2 bases and the J gene lost 5 bases, with 12 bases spanning the gap.

This clonotype appeared a few times. The V and J genes are TRBV2 and TRBJ1-6; 7 nucleotides line up with TRBD1. The J segment lost 10 bases and the V segment lost 5 bases, leaving 5 bases of the junction unmatched. The CDR3 sequence is 13 residues long. CDR1 SNHLY and CDR2 FYNNEI come from the germline V gene. The DNA for the CDR3 is TGTGCCAGCAGTAGACAGGGCGACTCACCCCTCCACTTT. Amino acids: CASSRQGDSPLHF.

This clonotype appeared a few times. V gene TRBV7-9 combines with J gene TRBJ2-5; TRBD2 might be the D (6 bases). The germline gives CDR1 SEHNR, CDR2 FQNEAQ (reference sequence). The CDR3 is made up of 13 amino acids. Trimming removed 5 bases at V and 5 bases at J, with 12 bases between. The CDR3 spells CASSPSGYETQYF. For the CDR3, the DNA is TGTGCCAGCAGCCCCAGCGGGTATGAGACCCAGTACTTC.

At least ten counts were recorded for this clonotype. This sequence joins TRBV7-2 and TRBJ1-5; D is uncertain. With 0 bases removed from V and 2 bases from J, the gap between germline ends came to 8 bases. CDR1 SGHTA and CDR2 FQGNSA come from the germline V gene. The CDR3 has 15 amino acids. This CDR3 reads CASSLALGGNQPQHF. The CDR3, as DNA: TGTGCCAGCAGCTTAGCCTTGGGAGGCAATCAGCCCCAGCATTTT.

This clonotype was seen many times. The CDR3, as DNA: TGCGCCAGCAGCTTGACAGGGAGTGGCAACGTCCTGACTTTC. Its protein product is CASSLTGSGNVLTF. J is TRBJ2-6 and V is TRBV5-1, with TRBD1 as a possible D gene (6 bases). The length of the CDR3 is 14 residues. Trimming pared 1 base from V and 9 bases from J, leaving 11 bases between. Germline V gene lookup returns CDR1 SGHRS and CDR2 YFSETQ.

Only a few counts were recorded for this clonotype. The chain uses TRBV4-2 and TRBJ1-6; 7 positions agree with TRBD1. The V segment lost 2 bases and the J segment 9 bases; nucleotides outside the gene matches: 10. The CDR3 contains 16 residues. Germline V CDR1 and CDR2: LGHNA, YNFKEQ. The CDR3 nucleotides read TGTGCCAGCAGCCAATTGGGACAGCTGTCTAGTTCACCCCTCCACTTT. It is translated as CASSQLGQLSSSPLHF.

V gene TRBV6-2 or TRBV6-3 combines with J gene TRBJ1-1, with TRBD1 identical over 10 bases. J lost 7 bases, V lost 4 bases, and 6 bases had no gene match. The CDR3 totals 14 residues. Germline CDR1 MNHEY, CDR2 SVGEGT. Here the CDR3 reads CASSWDRGTNEAFF. The CDR3 DNA reads TGTGCCAGCAGTTGGGACAGGGGAACAAATGAAGCTTTCTTT.

A few counts support this clonotype. The genes are TRBV10-3 and TRBJ2-2; 7 bases are shared with TRBD2. There are 17 residues in the CDR3. J was trimmed by 5 bases and V by 3 bases; bases with no gene match: 12. Looked up from germline, CDR1 is ENHRY and CDR2 is SYGVKD. CDR3 in amino acids: CAISDVRSRGVTGELFF. The DNA of the CDR3 is TGTGCCATCAGTGATGTTCGGTCACGGGGGGTGACCGGGGAGCTGTTTTTT.

The chain has TRBV28 and TRBJ1-1; D is unresolved. V lost 5 bases, J lost 0 bases, and 1 base lay in between. CDR3 length equals 11 residues. Per germline, CDR1 MDHEN and CDR2 SYDVKM. The chain's CDR3 is CASSVNTEAFF. CDR3 coding DNA: TGTGCCAGCAGTGTGAACACTGAAGCTTTCTTT.

Ten or more counts support this clonotype. This chain links TRBV4-3 with TRBJ2-3, with D hard to call. V lost 0 bases and J 4 bases, leaving 11 bases between the germline ends. Germline V CDR1 and CDR2: LGHNA, YSLEER. This CDR3 has 15 amino acids. The CDR3 is CASSQDYDPSDTQYF. CDR3 coding DNA: TGCGCCAGCAGCCAAGATTATGACCCGTCAGATACGCAGTATTTT.

Many counts were recorded for this clonotype. The chain recombines TRBV20-1 with TRBJ2-3; possibly TRBD2 for D (7 bases). The germline V gene encodes CDR1 DFQATT and CDR2 SNEGSKA (reference sequence). Trimming stripped 6 bases from V and 2 bases from J, with 12 bases between. This CDR3 is built from 13 residues. CDR3 loop: CSAEGGNTDTQYF. The CDR3 nucleotides are TGCAGTGCCGAGGGGGGGAACACAGATACGCAGTATTTT.

The chain employs TRBV7-3 and TRBJ2-3; D ambiguous. CDR3 length: 11 amino acids. CDR1 SGHTA and CDR2 FQGTGA come from the germline V gene. V dropped 3 bases and J dropped 7 bases, with 5 bases sitting between them. CDR3: CASSLENTQYF. In DNA, the CDR3 is TGTGCCAGCAGCTTGGAGAATACGCAGTATTTT.

This clonotype was counted many times. The J gene is TRBJ2-1, the V gene TRBV7-2; D perhaps matches TRBD1 (6 bases). V was shortened by 4 bases and J by 8 bases, with 15 bases between the two germline ends. The germline V gene encodes CDR1 SGHTA and CDR2 FQGNSA. The CDR3 has 14 amino acids. In nucleotides, the CDR3 is TGTGCCAGCAGCTCTACCACAGGGCACGATGAGCAGTTCTTC. Translating gives CASSSTTGHDEQFF.

This clonotype has more than one count but fewer than ten. The chain has TRBV6-4 and TRBJ2-1; D may be TRBD1 or TRBD2 (5 bases each). There are 16 residues in the CDR3. Between the trimmed V and J ends, which lost 2 bases and 3 bases, there was a span of 14 bases. The germline gives CDR1 MRHNA, CDR2 SNTAGT. CDR3 loop: CASSDPTDGGYNEQFF. The CDR3 bases are TGTGCCAGCAGTGACCCGACGGATGGGGGCTACAATGAGCAGTTCTTC.

In this sample, this clonotype is medium-sized. V is TRBV12-3 or TRBV12-4 and J is TRBJ1-5, with D unclear. The CDR3 has 13 residues. V gave up 6 bases and J gave up 9 bases, with 15 bases separating them. CDR3 bases: TGTGCCAGCAGCCCTAGCCCGGCCTCGCCCCAGCATTTT. Residues: CASSPSPASPQHF.

There are a few counts of this clonotype. The J gene is TRBJ2-5, the V gene TRBV4-3; TRBD1 matches 11 bases. The CDR3 loop spans 16 amino acids. With V trimmed by 1 base and J by 5 bases, 6 bases remained unmatched. Germline V gene data show CDR1 as LGHNA and CDR2 as YSLEER. The CDR3 DNA is TGCGCCAGCAGCCAAGGGACAGGGGGCGCATGGGAGACCCAGTACTTC. The encoded protein is CASSQGTGGAWETQYF.

V usage is TRBV4-1 and J usage is TRBJ2-2, with 8 positions matching TRBD2. J was trimmed by 3 bases and V by 4 bases; bases with no gene match: 7. The CDR3 covers 16 residues. Germline V CDR1 and CDR2: MGHRA, YSYEKL. In nucleotides, the CDR3 is TGCGCCAGCAGCCGTCGGGGGGGCGTTGACACCGGGGAGCTGTTTTTT. Its translation is CASSRRGGVDTGELFF.

The rearrangement joins TRBV29-1 to TRBJ2-5; D not certain. The CDR3 loop spans 9 amino acids. Deletions cut 4 bases from V and 7 bases from J, with 4 bases between. In germline, CDR1 is SQVTM, CDR2 ANQGSEA. CDR3 nucleotide sequence: TGCAGCGTTGGGTGGACCCAGTACTTC. This translates into CSVGWTQYF. Looking up the rest from reference TRBV29-1 and TRBJ2-5 gives the full variable domain: SAVISQKPSRDICQRGTSLTIQCQVDSQVTMMFWYRQQPGQSLTLIATANQGSEATYESGFVIDKFPISRPNLTFSTLTVSNMSPEDSSIYLCSVGWTQYFGPGTRLLVL.

This chain's CDR3 is CASSPLAGAARAQYF. DNA for the CDR3: TGTGCCAGCAGCCCACTAGCGGGGGCCGCGCGGGCGCAGTATTTT. The rearrangement joins TRBV7-3 to TRBJ2-3, with 11 bases lining up with TRBD2. The CDR3 runs 15 residues. Germline loops: CDR1 SGHTA, CDR2 FQGTGA. Trimming took 5 bases from V and 10 from J; bases not matched to a gene: 11. The variable domain in full, with the rest retrieved from reference TRBV7-3 and TRBJ2-3, is GAGVSQTPSNKVTEKGKYVELRCDPISGHTALYWYRQSLGQGPEFLIYFQGTGAADDSGLPNDRFFAVRPEGSVSTLKIQRTERGDSAVYLCASSPLAGAARAQYFGPGTRLTVL.